The 12 T cell receptor beta chains below were found in one sample sequenced in a study of T-cell reconstitution after alpha-beta-depleted transplantation in children. The TCRbeta library incorporated unique molecular identifiers. TCRdb fed the PCR reads into MiXCR, producing one record per CDR3 protein. The sample holds 450,000 to 600,000 distinct CDR3 sequences; approximately 29% are singletons and the top ten take under 3%. Sequences were derived from PBMCs from the stem cell graft donor, sampled from the stem cell graft. The receptors here all came from a human donor who donated a stem cell graft to a child with aplastic anemia.

This clonotype was counted a single time. The genes are TRBV28 and TRBJ2-5; unclear D gene. Per the germline V gene, CDR1 is MDHEN and CDR2 is SYDVKM. The V end was cut by 3 bases, the J end by 5 bases, with 16 bases between. The CDR3 sequence is 15 residues long. CDR3 nucleotide sequence: TGTGCCAGCAGTTTGGTTAGGACCATGGGGGAGACCCAGTACTTC. This encodes CASSLVRTMGETQYF.

This clonotype has a handful of counts. This rearrangement joins TRBV20-1 to TRBJ1-2; D unclear. CDR1 is DFQATT and CDR2 is SNEGSKA in the germline V gene (reference sequence). This CDR3 spans 12 amino acids. The CDR3: CPKAMSGYGYTF. The DNA of the CDR3 is TGCCCAAAGGCGATGTCGGGCTATGGCTACACCTTC.

The CDR3: CASSYGGLTGDEQFF. DNA of the CDR3: TGTGCCAGCAGTTATGGGGGGCTCACGGGGGATGAGCAGTTCTTC. The chain carries TRBV6-2 or TRBV6-3 and TRBJ2-1; D is possibly TRBD1 or TRBD2 (6 bases each). This CDR3 is 15 amino acids long. Germline CDR1 reads MNHEY; CDR2 reads SVGEGT. V dropped 3 bases and J dropped 8 bases, with 17 bases sitting between them.

The J gene is TRBJ2-7, the V gene TRBV29-1; unclear D gene. The germline V gene encodes CDR1 SQVTM and CDR2 ANQGSEA. CDR3 length: 13 amino acids. Trimming shortened V by 0 bases and J by 5 bases, and 11 bases separated the two germline ends. Here the CDR3 DNA reads TGCAGCGTTGAAGATGGAGCTAGAAACGAGCAGTACGTC. Protein product: CSVEDGARNEQYV.

This clonotype was counted a few times. The genes are TRBV7-9 and TRBJ2-1; D may be TRBD2 (6 bases). The CDR3 loop spans 13 amino acids. The V gene lost 3 bases and the J gene lost 8 bases, with 11 bases spanning the gap. Per germline, CDR1 SEHNR and CDR2 FQNEAQ (reference sequence). CDR3 bases: TGTGCCAGCAGCTTCCGGGGAGGCGATGAGCAGTTCTTC. Translating gives CASSFRGGDEQFF.

The chain joins TRBV20-1 to TRBJ1-6; the D is unclear. Trimming removed 3 bases from V and 4 bases from J, with 10 bases in between. The length of the CDR3 is 14 residues. CDR1 is DFQATT, CDR2 SNEGSKA, per germline (reference sequence). DNA for the CDR3: TGCAGTGCTAGTGTCGGCCAGTATAATTCACCCCTCCACTTT. Its protein is CSASVGQYNSPLHF.

This clonotype was found once. The chain joins TRBV11-2 to TRBJ1-3; TRBD1 agrees at 7 bases. The germline CDR1 and CDR2 sequences are SGHAT and FQNNGV. The V gene end was trimmed by 3 bases and the J gene end by 7 bases; junction bases not matched to a gene: 6. The CDR3 has 14 amino acids. The CDR3 DNA reads TGTGCCAGCAGCTTCCGGGACAGAAAGAACACCATATATTTT. This translates into CASSFRDRKNTIYF.

V usage is TRBV5-6 and J usage is TRBJ1-2, with 12 bases that match TRBD1. CDR1 and CDR2 from the germline V gene are SGHDT and YYEEEE. CDR3 length: 16 amino acids. Trimming took 2 bases from V and 4 from J; bases not matched to a gene: 6. As DNA, the CDR3 is TGTGCCAGCAGCTTAACCGGGACAGGGGGCGCCTATGGCTACACCTTC. Translation gives CASSLTGTGGAYGYTF.

This chain links TRBV6-2 or TRBV6-3 with TRBJ2-7; D may be TRBD1 (5 bases). There are 14 residues in the CDR3. CDR1 and CDR2 (germline): MNHEY, SVGEGT. Trimming pared 5 bases from V and 0 bases from J, leaving 11 bases between. The CDR3 loop is CASSPRQSSYEQYF. CDR3 in DNA: TGTGCCAGCAGTCCGCGACAGAGCTCCTACGAGCAGTACTTC.

This clonotype has more than one count but fewer than ten. This rearrangement joins TRBV12-3 or TRBV12-4 to TRBJ1-2; D ambiguous. V lost 6 bases and J lost 5, with 13 bases in between. This CDR3 region has 13 residues. DNA of the CDR3: TGTGCCAGCAGCAGGACCGATCTATATGGCTACACCTTC. Translated, it gives CASSRTDLYGYTF.

This clonotype was seen more than once but under ten times. The CDR3 region has the DNA TGTGCCAGTACAGCGGGAGGCCTCACCAATGAGCAGTTCTTC. Its protein is CASTAGGLTNEQFF. The V call is TRBV14, the J call TRBJ2-1; 9 nucleotides align to TRBD2. The CDR3 is made up of 14 amino acids. V shed 9 bases, J shed 6 bases, and the junction held 9 bases outside the gene matches. Germline-derived CDR1 and CDR2 are SGHDN and FVKESK.

The chain has TRBV5-1 and TRBJ2-2; the match to TRBD2 covers 9 bases. V was clipped by 4 bases and J by 5 bases; unmatched bases: 6. The CDR3 is 15 residues long. The germline gives CDR1 SGHRS, CDR2 YFSETQ. The CDR3 sequence: CASSSSGSLTGELFF. For the CDR3, the DNA is TGCGCCAGCAGCAGTAGCGGGAGTCTTACCGGGGAGCTGTTTTTT.